The subject of this entry is one TCR beta chain. These data come from a study of cytotoxic CD8 clonotypes in ibrutinib-treated CLL. Study information: Samples had a mean of roughly 280,000 productive templates and around 89,000 productive rearrangements.

V lost 5 bases, J lost 4 bases, and 7 bases stayed unmatched. The length of the CDR3 is 15 residues. Germline lookup yields CDR1 LNHDA and CDR2 SQIVND (reference sequence). The table came from immunoSEQ multiplex PCR; TCRdb's copy has only in-frame clones and leaves some out. Among about 160,000 clones, 81% were seen once, and the ten largest hold roughly 1.9%. The clonotype was recovered from a human donor with chronic lymphocytic leukemia. Sequencing was performed on PBMCs, taken after 12 months of ibrutinib treatment. J is TRBJ1-5 and V is TRBV19, with TRBD1 identical over 8 bases. Here the CDR3 reads CASSPGQGRNQPQHF. For the CDR3, the DNA is TGTGCCAGTAGTCCCGGACAGGGAAGAAATCAGCCCCAGCATTTT. The whole variable domain, remainder taken from reference TRBV19 and TRBJ1-5, is DGGITQSPKYLFRKEGQNVTLSCEQNLNHDAMYWYRQDPGQGLRLIYYSQIVNDFQKGDIAEGYSVSREKKESFPLTVTSAQKNPTAFYLCASSPGQGRNQPQHFGDGTRLSIL.